The 19 T cell receptor beta chains listed next were all sequenced from one sample in a study of blood T cells in healthy people across ages. Primed by a sample-barcoded 5' primer and a J-beta primer mix, a second PCR proceeded for about 7 to 12 cycles. One entry per CDR3 protein results from TCRdb running MiXCR on the 5' RACE reads. The sample comprises 1.5 million to 2 million distinct CDR3 sequences, 40% to 55% of which are singletons, and about 2.1% rests with the top ten. Sample: blood. These receptors came from a woman in her thirties or forties in good health.

In this sample, this clonotype turned up a few times. The chain has TRBV24-1 and TRBJ2-5; no firm D call. Trimming removed 9 bases from V and 7 bases from J, with 14 bases in between. The CDR3 consists of 12 residues. In germline, CDR1 is KGHDR, CDR2 SFDVKD. The CDR3 bases are TGTGCCACCGGTTCCGGTCCGGGGACCCAGTACTTC. Its translation: CATGSGPGTQYF.

This chain joins TRBV20-1 and TRBJ2-3, with 10 bases matching TRBD2. With 6 bases clipped from V and 1 base from J, the junction kept 7 bases outside the gene matches. The V gene's germline CDR1 is DFQATT and CDR2 SNEGSKA (reference sequence). The CDR3 is made up of 15 amino acids. The CDR3 nucleotides read TGCAGTGCCAACAGCGGGGGGGCGGGCACAGATACGCAGTATTTT. The encoded protein is CSANSGGAGTDTQYF.

This clonotype was detected only a few times. The rearrangement uses TRBV29-1 and TRBJ2-3, with 9 bases identical to TRBD2. CDR3 length: 14 residues. Trimming took 3 bases from V and 5 from J; bases not matched to a gene: 6. Germline loops: CDR1 SQVTM, CDR2 ANQGSEA. DNA of the CDR3: TGCAGCGTTGATAGCGGGGGCAGGGTAGATACGCAGTATTTT. It encodes CSVDSGGRVDTQYF.

This chain joins TRBV4-3 and TRBJ1-1; D might be TRBD1 (6 bases). Germline loops: CDR1 LGHNA, CDR2 YSLEER. The CDR3 covers 19 residues. V shed 3 bases and J shed 2 bases, with 25 bases lying between them. CDR3 bases: TGCGCCAGCAGCCACAACGTCGCGGGTTTAGGACAGACTAACACTGAAGCTTTCTTT. It is translated as CASSHNVAGLGQTNTEAFF.

Turning to this clonotype: An end of the junction does not agree with germline; a read error may underlie this. The gene calls are TRBV28 and TRBJ2-1, with D possibly TRBD2 on 6 matching bases. Germline assignment: CDR1 MDHEN and CDR2 SYDVKM. The CDR3 extends over 16 amino acids. The CDR3 loop reads CTSSSQTGPPGDEQFF. Written as DNA, the CDR3 is TGTACCAGCAGTTCCCAGACGGGACCCCCGGGGGATGAGCAGTTCTTC.

The rearrangement joins TRBV6-2 or TRBV6-3 to TRBJ2-7, with D perhaps matching TRBD1 or TRBD2 (6 bases each). The CDR3 totals 16 residues. In germline, CDR1 is MNHEY, CDR2 SVGEGT. V lost 6 bases and J 0 bases, leaving 18 bases between the germline ends. The CDR3 DNA reads as TGTGCCAGCAGCCGTTTCGGGGGCGATCTCTCCTACGAGCAGTACTTC. Translation gives CASSRFGGDLSYEQYF.

This chain connects TRBV24-1 to TRBJ2-1; 9 bases line up with TRBD2. The CDR3 runs 16 residues. With 1 base clipped from V and 7 bases from J, the junction kept 7 bases outside the gene matches. The V gene's germline CDR1 is KGHDR and CDR2 SFDVKD. CDR3 in DNA: TGTGCCACCAGTGATTTAGGCGGGGGGGTATCAAATGAGCAGTTCTTC. Translating gives CATSDLGGGVSNEQFF.

The chain employs TRBV9 and TRBJ1-1; D possibly corresponds to TRBD1 (6 bases). Germline V gives CDR1 SGDLS, CDR2 YYNGEE. This CDR3 region has 16 residues. Trimming pared 2 bases from V and 4 bases from J, leaving 18 bases between. Here the CDR3 reads CASSVAGGGPGTEAFF. The DNA for the CDR3 is TGTGCCAGCAGCGTCGCTGGTGGGGGGCCGGGCACTGAAGCTTTCTTT. Based on the CDR3 plus reference TRBV9 and TRBJ1-1, the full variable domain is DSGVTQTPKHLITATGQRVTLRCSPRSGDLSVYWYQQSLDQGLQFLIQYYNGEERAKGNILERFSAQQFPDLHSELNLSSLELGDSALYFCASSVAGGGPGTEAFFGQGTRLTVV.

The chain employs TRBV5-1 and TRBJ2-7, with 10 bases that match TRBD1. This CDR3 comprises 15 residues. Germline loops: CDR1 SGHRS, CDR2 YFSETQ. V was pared by 3 bases and J by 3 bases, with 6 bases of the junction left unmatched. The CDR3 DNA reads as TGCGCCAGCAGCTGGGGGACAGGGGCGGTCTACGAGCAGTACTTC. Translated: CASSWGTGAVYEQYF. Full variable domain (rest looked up from reference TRBV5-1 and TRBJ2-7): KAGVTQTPRYLIKTRGQQVTLSCSPISGHRSVSWYQQTPGQGLQFLFEYFSETQRNKGNFPGRFSGRQFSNSRSEMNVSTLELGDSALYLCASSWGTGAVYEQYFGPGTRLTVT.

This rearrangement joins TRBV7-9 to TRBJ1-5, with D possibly TRBD1 on 5 matching bases. Looked up from germline, CDR1 is SEHNR and CDR2 is FQNEAQ (reference sequence). CDR3 length: 19 amino acids. V lost 1 base, J lost 0 bases, and 19 bases lay in between. The DNA for the CDR3 is TGTGCCAGCAGCTTAGAAGGCGGGGACTTCCGAACTAGCAATCAGCCCCAGCATTTT. Residues: CASSLEGGDFRTSNQPQHF. The full variable domain, its missing parts supplied by reference TRBV7-9 and TRBJ1-5, is DTGVSQNPRHKITKRGQNVTFRCDPISEHNRLYWYRQTLGQGPEFLTYFQNEAQLEKSRLLSDRFSAERPKGSFSTLEIQRTEQGDSAMYLCASSLEGGDFRTSNQPQHFGDGTRLSIL.

The table lists this clonotype with a few counts. V usage is TRBV4-2 and J usage is TRBJ2-5; the D is unclear. Germline loops: CDR1 LGHNA, CDR2 YNFKEQ. Trimming took 1 base from V and 1 from J, leaving 10 bases between them. This CDR3 region has 15 residues. The CDR3 DNA follows: TGTGCCAGCAGCCAAGGACTCATTTCCCAAGAGACCCAGTACTTC. Translation: CASSQGLISQETQYF.

The chain couples TRBV15 to TRBJ2-5, with D perhaps TRBD1 (6 bases). The CDR3 is 14 amino acids. Trimming removed 4 bases from V and 3 bases from J, with 12 bases in between. Per the germline V gene, CDR1 is LNHNV and CDR2 is YYDKDF (reference sequence). CDR3 loop: CATSTQDRKETQYF. Written as DNA, the CDR3 is TGTGCCACCAGCACCCAGGACAGAAAAGAGACCCAGTACTTC.

This chain uses TRBV4-3 with TRBJ2-5; D gene ambiguous. The CDR3 extends over 16 amino acids. CDR1 and CDR2 from the germline V gene are LGHNA and YSLEER. V was trimmed by 0 bases and J by 7 bases, leaving 18 bases between them. In DNA form, the CDR3 reads TGCGCCAGCAGCCAAGAGCTGCCACTTATCTCCGGGACCCAGTACTTC. It translates to CASSQELPLISGTQYF.

V and J are TRBV7-2 and TRBJ1-6; D possibly corresponds to TRBD1 (5 bases). From germline, CDR1 is SGHTA and CDR2 FQGNSA. The CDR3 consists of 14 residues. The V end was cut by 4 bases, the J end by 14 bases, with 18 bases between. CDR3 residues: CASSSDSVPRALHF. For the CDR3, the DNA is TGTGCCAGCAGCTCAGACAGCGTTCCTCGGGCCCTCCACTTT. Using reference TRBV7-2 and TRBJ1-6 for the parts outside the CDR3, the full variable domain is GAGVSQSPSNKVTEKGKDVELRCDPISGHTALYWYRQSLGQGLEFLIYFQGNSAPDKSGLPSDRFSAERTGGSVSTLTIQRTQQEDSAVYLCASSSDSVPRALHFGNGTRLTVT.

This chain links TRBV20-1 with TRBJ2-5, with 12 bases aligning to TRBD1. This CDR3 has 14 amino acids. Germline-derived CDR1 and CDR2 are DFQATT and SNEGSKA (reference sequence). The J segment lost 11 bases and the V segment lost 3 bases, leaving 10 bases of the junction unmatched. Here the CDR3 reads CSASGTGGRNEQYF. The CDR3, as DNA: TGCAGTGCTAGCGGGACAGGGGGCAGGAATGAGCAGTACTTC.

CDR3 amino acids: CASSHDRGDQPQHF. As DNA, the CDR3 is TGTGCCAGCAGTCACGACAGGGGCGATCAGCCCCAGCATTTT. This chain uses TRBV6-5 with TRBJ1-5; 8 bases line up with TRBD1. The junction had 5 bases not matched to a gene; V was cut back by 5 bases and J by 5 bases. This CDR3 is built from 14 residues. The germline V gene encodes CDR1 MNHEY and CDR2 SVGAGI.

This clonotype was seen a few times. The chain carries TRBV7-2 and TRBJ2-7, with D maybe TRBD1 (5 bases). The V end lost 5 bases, the J end lost 9 bases, and 26 bases lay between the germline ends. CDR1 and CDR2 (germline): SGHTA, FQGNSA. The CDR3 covers 16 residues. The CDR3 sequence is CASSLMDDTGPAGQYF. Here the CDR3 DNA reads TGTGCCAGCAGCCTTATGGATGACACAGGACCAGCCGGGCAGTACTTC.

The chain employs TRBV6-2 or TRBV6-3 and TRBJ2-2; unclear D gene. The CDR3 runs 14 residues. Germline V gene sequence: CDR1 MNHEY, CDR2 SVGEGT. Deletions cut 8 bases from V and 4 bases from J, with 14 bases between. The CDR3 DNA reads as TGTGCCAGCGTGACTGGGTCGGTCACCGGGGAGCTGTTTTTT. This translates into CASVTGSVTGELFF.

This clonotype was detected only a few times. The chain has TRBV5-1 and TRBJ2-1, with a tentative D call TRBD1 (6 bases). The length of the CDR3 is 14 residues. V was clipped by 3 bases and J by 7 bases, with 14 bases between them. The germline gives CDR1 SGHRS, CDR2 YFSETQ. CDR3 residues: CASSSRQAQNEQFF. The DNA of the CDR3 is TGCGCCAGCAGCTCCCGACAGGCACAAAATGAGCAGTTCTTC.